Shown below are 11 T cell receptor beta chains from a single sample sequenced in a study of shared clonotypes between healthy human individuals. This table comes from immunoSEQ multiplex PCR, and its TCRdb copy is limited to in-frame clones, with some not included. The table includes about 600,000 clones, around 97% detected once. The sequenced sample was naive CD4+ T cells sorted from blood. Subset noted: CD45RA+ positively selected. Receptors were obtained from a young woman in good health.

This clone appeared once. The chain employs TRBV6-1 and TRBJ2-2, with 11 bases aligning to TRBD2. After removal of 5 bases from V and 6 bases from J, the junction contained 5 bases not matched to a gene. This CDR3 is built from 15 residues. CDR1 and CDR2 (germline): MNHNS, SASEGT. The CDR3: CASSPLAGVPGELFF. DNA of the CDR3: TGTGCCAGCAGTCCACTAGCGGGAGTCCCCGGGGAGCTGTTTTTT.

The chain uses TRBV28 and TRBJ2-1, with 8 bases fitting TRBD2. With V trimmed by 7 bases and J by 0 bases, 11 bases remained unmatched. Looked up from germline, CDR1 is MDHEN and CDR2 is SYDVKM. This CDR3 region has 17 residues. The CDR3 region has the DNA TGTGCCAGCACTTCCAGCGGGAGTCCCAGCTCCTACAATGAGCAGTTCTTC. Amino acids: CASTSSGSPSSYNEQFF.

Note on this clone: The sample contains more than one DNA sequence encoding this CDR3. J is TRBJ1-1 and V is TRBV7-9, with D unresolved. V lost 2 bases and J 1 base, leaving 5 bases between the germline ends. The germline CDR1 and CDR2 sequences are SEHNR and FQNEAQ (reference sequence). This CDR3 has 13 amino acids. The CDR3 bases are TGTGCCAGCAGCTTACGAGAGAACACTGAAGCTTTCTTT. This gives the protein CASSLRENTEAFF.

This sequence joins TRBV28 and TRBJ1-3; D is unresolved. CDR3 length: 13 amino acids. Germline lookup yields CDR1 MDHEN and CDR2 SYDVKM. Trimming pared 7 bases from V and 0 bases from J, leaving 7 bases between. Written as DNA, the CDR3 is TGTGCCAGCATGTTGAACTCTGGAAACACCATATATTTT. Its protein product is CASMLNSGNTIYF.

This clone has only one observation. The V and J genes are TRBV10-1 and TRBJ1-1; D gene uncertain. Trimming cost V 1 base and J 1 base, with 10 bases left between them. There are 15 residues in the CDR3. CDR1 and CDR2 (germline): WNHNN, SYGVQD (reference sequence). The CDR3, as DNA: TGCGCCAGCAGTGAGTTCGCCGGGAGGAACACTGAAGCTTTCTTT. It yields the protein CASSEFAGRNTEAFF.

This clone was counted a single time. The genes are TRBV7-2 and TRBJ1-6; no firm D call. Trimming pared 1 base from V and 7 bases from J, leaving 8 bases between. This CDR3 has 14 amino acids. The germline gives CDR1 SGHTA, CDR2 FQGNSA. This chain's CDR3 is CASSLVWRNSPLHF. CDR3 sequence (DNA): TGTGCCAGCAGCTTAGTGTGGCGGAATTCACCCCTCCACTTT.

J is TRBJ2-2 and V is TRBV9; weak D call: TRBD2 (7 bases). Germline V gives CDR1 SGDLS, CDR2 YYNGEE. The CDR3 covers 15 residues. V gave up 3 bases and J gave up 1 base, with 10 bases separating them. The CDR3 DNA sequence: TGTGCCAGCAGCGCGGGGGGCGGGAACACCGGGGAGCTGTTTTTT. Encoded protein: CASSAGGGNTGELFF.

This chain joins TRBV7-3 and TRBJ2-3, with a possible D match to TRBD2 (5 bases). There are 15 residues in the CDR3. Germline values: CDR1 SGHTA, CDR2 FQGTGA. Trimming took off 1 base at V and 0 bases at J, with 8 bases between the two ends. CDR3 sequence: CASSLRGGSTDTQYF. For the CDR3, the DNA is TGTGCCAGCAGCTTAAGAGGCGGGAGCACAGATACGCAGTATTTT.

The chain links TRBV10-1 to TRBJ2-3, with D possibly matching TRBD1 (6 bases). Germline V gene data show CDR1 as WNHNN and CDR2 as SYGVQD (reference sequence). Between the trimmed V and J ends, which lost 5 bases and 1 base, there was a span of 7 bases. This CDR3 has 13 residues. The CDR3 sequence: CASSRTGTDTQYF. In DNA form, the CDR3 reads TGCGCCAGCAGTAGGACAGGCACAGATACGCAGTATTTT.

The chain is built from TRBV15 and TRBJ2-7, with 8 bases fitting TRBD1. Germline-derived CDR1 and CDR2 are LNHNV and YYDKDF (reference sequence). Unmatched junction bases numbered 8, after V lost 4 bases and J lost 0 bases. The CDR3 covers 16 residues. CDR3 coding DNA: TGTGCCACCAGCATAGCCGACAGGGGCCCCTCCTACGAGCAGTACTTC. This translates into CATSIADRGPSYEQYF.

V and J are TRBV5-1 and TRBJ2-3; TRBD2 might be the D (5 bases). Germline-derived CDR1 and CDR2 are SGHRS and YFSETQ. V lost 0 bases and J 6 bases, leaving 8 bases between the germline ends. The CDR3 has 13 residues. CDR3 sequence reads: CASSLGTDDTQYF. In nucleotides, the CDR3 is TGCGCCAGCAGCTTGGGGACTGATGATACGCAGTATTTT.